The 20 T cell receptor beta chains below were found in one sample sequenced in a study of human T cells and chemical hapten exposure. TCRdb re-called the RACE reads through MiXCR, storing one row per CDR3 protein. The profile shows 90,000 to 110,000 distinct CDR3 sequences, roughly 10% of them singletons. Time point meaning: patch test 2, 6 weeks after DPC sensitization. Treatment specified: therapeutic diphenylcyclopropenone sensitization with weekly scalp DPC. The sample here was whole blood, taken in connection with sensitization to the hapten diphenylcyclopropenone (DPC). The receptors here all came from a woman aged 40 to 50 with alopecia areata. Some clones in this sample may be carry-over from other donors' samples.

This clonotype was detected ten times or more. The chain combines TRBV2 with TRBJ1-1; TRBD1 matches at 10 bases. This CDR3 is built from 18 residues. Germline trimming cut 2 bases from V and 10 bases from J; bases unmatched to any gene: 19. Germline lookup yields CDR1 SNHLY and CDR2 FYNNEI. CDR3 nucleotide sequence: TGTGCCAGCAGTGAAACTCCGGGACAGGGGTTTTCCGGGTCTAGAGCTTTCTTT. Translating it yields CASSETPGQGFSGSRAFF.

CDR3 protein: CASTSGATGELFF. In DNA form, the CDR3 reads TGTGCCAGCACCTCAGGGGCAACCGGGGAGCTGTTTTTT. V usage is TRBV7-9 and J usage is TRBJ2-2, with D tentatively TRBD1 (6 bases). CDR1 is SEHNR and CDR2 is FQNEAQ in the germline V gene (reference sequence). Deletions cut 7 bases from V and 5 bases from J, with 11 bases between. The CDR3 runs to 13 residues.

This clonotype has only a few counts. This chain links TRBV12-3 or TRBV12-4 with TRBJ2-7, with 9 positions matching TRBD1. V shed 7 bases, J shed 5 bases, and the junction held 3 bases outside the gene matches. CDR3 length equals 12 residues. CDR3 in DNA: TGTGCCAGCAAGGGACAGGGCGACGAGCAGTACTTC. Protein sequence: CASKGQGDEQYF.

The chain has TRBV7-9 and TRBJ2-1, with unresolved D. Germline V lookup: CDR1 SEHNR, CDR2 FQNEAQ (reference sequence). CDR3 length: 11 residues. The V gene lost 11 bases and the J gene lost 6 bases, with 11 bases spanning the gap. The CDR3 sequence is CAPWPLNEQFF. The CDR3 coding sequence is TGTGCCCCCTGGCCGCTCAATGAGCAGTTCTTC.

The chain employs TRBV5-1 and TRBJ2-7; D tentatively fits TRBD1 or TRBD2 (5 bases each). With 0 bases removed from V and 5 bases from J, the gap between germline ends came to 12 bases. Germline V gene lookup returns CDR1 SGHRS and CDR2 YFSETQ. This CDR3 region has 14 residues. The CDR3 is CASSLGGPEDEQYF. DNA of the CDR3: TGCGCCAGCAGCTTGGGGGGCCCGGAGGACGAGCAGTACTTC.

This clonotype showed up many times. The V call is TRBV12-3 or TRBV12-4, the J call TRBJ1-4; D is perhaps TRBD1 (5 bases). V lost 3 bases, J lost 6 bases, and 11 bases lay in between. There are 14 residues in the CDR3. The CDR3 spells CASSFRRGDEKLFF. The CDR3 DNA follows: TGTGCCAGCAGTTTCCGGCGGGGGGATGAAAAACTGTTTTTT.

This clonotype was observed at least ten times. The chain has TRBV12-3 or TRBV12-4 and TRBJ1-4, with a possible D match to TRBD1 (5 bases). V was pared by 3 bases and J by 7 bases, with 12 bases between. CDR3 length: 14 residues. CDR3 nucleotides: TGTGCCAGCAGTTTCCGCAGGGTGGCTGAAAAACTGTTTTTT. It specifies CASSFRRVAEKLFF.

The chain uses TRBV7-2 and TRBJ2-1; D is undetermined. The germline V and J ends were trimmed by 4 bases and 8 bases, with 6 bases remaining between them. In germline, CDR1 is SGHTA, CDR2 FQGNSA. The CDR3 totals 11 residues. The CDR3 loop is CASSYGDEQFF. The CDR3 bases are TGTGCCAGCAGCTACGGTGATGAGCAGTTCTTC.

This chain uses TRBV6-5 with TRBJ2-7; D is ambiguous. CDR1 and CDR2 from the germline V gene are MNHEY and SVGAGI. This CDR3 has 14 amino acids. V was cut by 7 bases and J by 0 bases, with 13 bases left in between. CDR3 sequence (DNA): TGTGCCAGCAAACCTCCGACGGGCTCCTACGAGCAGTACTTC. As protein: CASKPPTGSYEQYF.

At least ten counts were recorded for this clonotype. The V gene is TRBV5-5, the J gene TRBJ2-4, with D perhaps TRBD1 (6 bases). CDR3 length equals 17 residues. V was clipped by 0 bases and J by 7 bases, with 20 bases between them. CDR1 is SGHKS, CDR2 YYEKEE, per germline (reference sequence). Here the CDR3 reads CASSLGGGAQVGNIQYF. Here the CDR3 DNA reads TGTGCCAGCAGCTTGGGAGGGGGAGCACAAGTGGGTAACATTCAGTACTTC.

Many counts were recorded for this clonotype. The V and J genes are TRBV18 and TRBJ2-3; a possible D gene is TRBD2 (5 bases). The germline V gene has CDR1 KGHSH and CDR2 LQKENI. The V and J ends lost 2 bases and 5 bases respectively, with 17 bases between them. The CDR3 consists of 16 residues. CDR3: CASSPRPPAERDTQYF. CDR3 DNA: TGTGCCAGCTCACCAAGGCCTCCAGCGGAGCGAGATACGCAGTATTTT.

This clonotype was seen more than once but under ten times. The chain couples TRBV6-2 or TRBV6-3 to TRBJ1-5; the D is unclear. Germline V gene sequence: CDR1 MNHEY, CDR2 SVGEGT. The CDR3 sequence is 16 residues long. Trimming left V 2 bases short and J 1 base short, with 12 bases between. Written as DNA, the CDR3 is TGTGCCAGCAGTTACCTCCCCGGACGGAGCAATCAGCCCCAGCATTTT. It encodes CASSYLPGRSNQPQHF.

This clonotype was detected only a few times. This chain connects TRBV6-5 to TRBJ2-3; D is perhaps TRBD1 or TRBD2 (5 bases each). The CDR3 totals 16 residues. The V gene's germline CDR1 is MNHEY and CDR2 SVGAGI. V dropped 2 bases and J dropped 3 bases, with 15 bases sitting between them. The CDR3: CASSYDPGPGTDTQYF. The CDR3 DNA follows: TGTGCCAGCAGTTACGATCCGGGGCCGGGGACAGATACGCAGTATTTT.

This clonotype occurred a few times. The genes are TRBV6-5 and TRBJ2-7; possible D gene TRBD2, 6 bases. Germline V CDR1 and CDR2: MNHEY, SVGAGI. The CDR3 consists of 14 residues. Between the trimmed V and J ends, which lost 5 bases and 2 bases, there was a span of 13 bases. The CDR3 here is CASSPRRGPYEQYF. CDR3 coding DNA: TGTGCCAGCAGTCCCCGGCGGGGTCCCTACGAGCAGTACTTC.

This clonotype was detected a few times. The CDR3 nucleotides are TGTGCCAGCAGTTACTGGGGGGGGCAGGGGGAAGCTTTCTTT. Encoded protein: CASSYWGGQGEAFF. J is TRBJ1-1 and V is TRBV6-2 or TRBV6-3; a possible D gene is TRBD1 (6 bases). V lost 1 base, J lost 8 bases, and 14 bases lay in between. This CDR3 is built from 14 residues. Germline CDR1 and CDR2: MNHEY and SVGEGT.

This clonotype was counted at least ten times. The V and J genes are TRBV12-3 or TRBV12-4 and TRBJ1-6; D gene ambiguous. Trimming pared 5 bases from V and 8 bases from J, leaving 7 bases between. CDR3 length: 12 amino acids. CDR3 protein: CASSPPDSPLHF. As DNA, the CDR3 is TGTGCCAGCAGTCCCCCAGATTCACCCCTCCACTTT.

The chain links TRBV11-2 to TRBJ2-7; TRBD1 or TRBD2 may be the D gene (6 bases each). The CDR3 consists of 13 residues. V dropped 4 bases and J dropped 4 bases, with 11 bases sitting between them. Germline CDR1 is SGHAT and CDR2 is FQNNGV. CDR3 amino acids: CASSSRGLYEQYF. The CDR3 bases are TGTGCCAGCAGCTCCCGGGGGCTTTACGAGCAGTACTTC.

The chain employs TRBV10-3 and TRBJ1-5; D gene uncertain. V dropped 10 bases and J dropped 7 bases, with 23 bases sitting between them. The CDR3 has 15 residues. Germline CDR1 is ENHRY and CDR2 is SYGVKD. This chain's CDR3 is CATTQDLTSGQPQHF. CDR3 DNA sequence: TGTGCCACGACTCAAGACCTCACATCTGGGCAGCCCCAGCATTTT.

Note on this clonotype: A much larger clone sits a single nucleotide away, making a read error possible. This chain uses TRBV6-1 with TRBJ2-1; the D gene is possibly TRBD2 (5 bases). V lost 10 bases and J lost 8, with 21 bases in between. The CDR3 loop spans 14 amino acids. Germline V gives CDR1 MNHNS, CDR2 SASEGT. CDR3: CATYRDLTYDEQFF. DNA of the CDR3: TGTGCCACCTACCGGGATCTAACGTACGATGAGCAGTTCTTC.

This clonotype was observed a few times. The rearrangement links TRBV5-6 to TRBJ2-7; no clear D gene. Trimming removed 3 bases from V and 3 bases from J, with 16 bases in between. The V gene's germline CDR1 is SGHDT and CDR2 YYEEEE. The CDR3 is 15 amino acids. The CDR3 sequence is CASSWLDAGNYEQYF. CDR3 nucleotide sequence: TGTGCCAGCAGCTGGTTGGACGCCGGAAACTACGAGCAGTACTTC.